The TCR beta chain under discussion was sequenced for a study of T cells in localized non-small cell lung cancer. Study-level findings and limits: A single tumor region was sequenced, leaving heterogeneity possible. Prolonged overall survival went with higher T cell density in the blood. Compared with tumor, uninvolved adjacent lung displayed greater T cell clonality, ranking highest overall.

About this clone: What it binds is unknown.

This table comes from immunoSEQ multiplex PCR, and its TCRdb copy is limited to in-frame clones, with some not included. The sample carries around 22,000 clones, more than 70% recorded once. CDR3 length: 13 amino acids. Germline CDR1 is MNHEY and CDR2 is SMNVEV (reference sequence). Trimming shortened V by 6 bases and J by 7 bases, and 13 bases separated the two germline ends. The genes are TRBV27 and TRBJ2-1; no definite D call. This specimen was peripheral blood mononuclear cells, taken before any cancer treatment. The TCR was taken from a woman aged 40-70 years with stage III lung adenocarcinoma. CDR3 sequence reads: CASSPQFFNEQFF. Written as DNA, the CDR3 is TGTGCCAGCAGCCCACAGTTTTTTAATGAGCAGTTCTTC.